A selection of T cell receptor beta chains follows, all from one sample in a study of T cells in Graves' hyperthyroidism and ophthalmopathy. TCRdb passed the multiplex PCR reads through MiXCR, listing each CDR3 protein once. The table shows hundreds of thousands of distinct CDR3 sequences, with roughly 46% occurring only once. The sequencing input was peripheral blood or thyroid tissue (not recorded which). Every receptor here comes from a woman under 30 with Graves' hyperthyroidism. The CDR3 runs from the conserved cysteine through the conserved F or W. The D gene is left open where the match is weak. Size values are once, few and many counts, or a class for expanded clones, and some rows have none.

V	D	J	size	CDR3	DNA
TRBV12-3/TRBV12-4	-	TRBJ1-1	few	CASTSGGTEAFF	TGTGCCAGCACTTCTGGTGGCACTGAAGCTTTCTTT
TRBV19	-	TRBJ1-6	-	CAWRITRNSPLHF	TGTGCCTGGAGGATCACGCGGAATTCACCCCTCCACTTT
TRBV7-3	-	TRBJ2-5	many	CASSRGRDGTQYF	TGTGCCAGCAGCCGAGGCAGGGACGGGACCCAGTACTTC
TRBV7-2	-	TRBJ2-5	-	CASSTHQETQYF	TGTGCCAGCAGCACTCATCAAGAGACCCAGTACTTC
TRBV5-1	-	TRBJ1-1	many	CASSFGIGTEAFF	TGCGCCAGCAGCTTCGGGATTGGCACTGAAGCTTTCTTT
TRBV29-1	-	TRBJ1-5	-	CSVESQTGLGPQHF	TGCAGCGTTGAATCCCAGACAGGTTTGGGGCCCCAGCATTTT
TRBV7-9	-	TRBJ1-4	-	CASSLSKLGEKLFF	TGTGCCAGCAGTTTGAGTAAGCTGGGCGAAAAACTGTTTTTT
TRBV20-1	TRBD2	TRBJ2-7	-	CRSRGASGSYEQYF	TGCAGATCCCGAGGGGCTAGCGGGAGCTACGAGCAGTACTTC
TRBV6-5	-	TRBJ2-2	once	CASRLGPRPGELFF	TGTGCCAGCAGGTTAGGCCCGCGACCCGGGGAGCTGTTTTTT
TRBV5-8	-	TRBJ1-4	many	CASSLDDQVFF	TGTGCCAGCAGCTTGGACGACCAGGTGTTTTTT
TRBV24-1	-	TRBJ1-5	many	CATSDPAGGPQHF	TGTGCCACCAGTGATCCGGCGGGGGGGCCCCAGCATTTT
TRBV6-5	-	TRBJ2-7	few	CASSYSRQSYEQYF	TGTGCCAGCAGTTACTCACGACAGTCCTACGAGCAGTACTTC
TRBV25-1	TRBD1	TRBJ1-2	-	CASWDRAGYTF	TGTGCCAGTTGGGACAGGGCCGGCTACACCTTC
TRBV7-2	TRBD2	TRBJ2-7	few	CASSLAAGRYYEQYF	TGTGCCAGCAGCTTGGCAGCGGGAAGATATTATGAGCAGTACTTC
TRBV7-3	TRBD2	TRBJ2-2	-	CASSDRGLAGGELFF	TGTGCCAGCAGCGATCGGGGACTAGCTGGCGGGGAGCTGTTTTTT
TRBV15	TRBD1	TRBJ1-6	-	CATSSEQGARSPLHF	TGTGCCACCAGCAGTGAACAGGGGGCTCGATCACCCCTCCACTTT
TRBV14	TRBD1	TRBJ2-7	-	CASSSGQLTAYEQCF	TGTGCCAGCAGCTCGGGACAGCTCACGGCCTACGAGCAGTGCTTC
TRBV5-1	TRBD1	TRBJ2-6	-	CASSLAQGQPSGANVLTF	TGCGCCAGCAGCTTGGCACAGGGACAGCCGTCTGGGGCCAACGTCCTGACTTTC
TRBV13	TRBD1	TRBJ2-7	-	CASSGTGSGEQYF	TGTGCCAGCAGCGGGACAGGGTCAGGTGAGCAGTACTTC
TRBV7-9	-	TRBJ2-7	-	CASSLGPGSEQYF	TGTGCCAGCAGCTTAGGTCCAGGGAGTGAGCAGTACTTC
TRBV10-3	TRBD2	TRBJ2-7	many	CATWGPAGVYEQYF	TGTGCCACTTGGGGCCCCGCGGGGGTCTACGAGCAGTACTTC
TRBV25-1	TRBD1	TRBJ1-2	-	CASSLASGDRASGYTF	TGTGCCAGCAGCTTGGCCTCGGGGGACAGGGCCTCTGGCTACACCTTC
TRBV9	-	TRBJ1-6	-	CASSSGSAVRRRNSPLHF	TGTGCCAGCAGCAGCGGTTCGGCGGTACGGAGACGTAATTCACCCCTCCACTTT
TRBV7-2	-	TRBJ2-2	-	CASSLGVEGELFF	TGTGCCAGCAGCTTAGGGGTAGAAGGGGAGCTGTTTTTT
TRBV7-9	TRBD1	TRBJ2-7	few	CASSLALRTGGYEQYF	TGTGCCAGCAGCTTAGCGCTGCGGACAGGGGGCTACGAGCAGTACTTC
TRBV2	TRBD2	TRBJ2-6	few	CASSGLAGGPSGANVLTF	TGTGCCAGCAGTGGACTAGCGGGAGGGCCTTCTGGGGCCAACGTCCTGACTTTC
TRBV19	-	TRBJ1-4	few	CASSITTHEKLFF	TGTGCCAGTAGTATCACGACTCATGAAAAACTGTTTTTT
TRBV7-3	-	TRBJ2-3	-	CASSLPATDTQYF	TGTGCCAGCAGCTTACCAGCCACAGATACGCAGTATTTT
TRBV7-3	-	TRBJ1-2	many	CASSLTFAYGYTF	TGTGCCAGCAGCTTAACGTTCGCCTATGGCTACACCTTC
TRBV7-2	-	TRBJ1-2	-	CASSQGTGYTF	TGTGCCAGCAGCCAGGGGACTGGCTACACCTTC
TRBV2	-	TRBJ1-4	-	CASSLWGGPNEKLFF	TGTGCCAGCAGCTTATGGGGGGGACCTAATGAAAAACTGTTTTTT
TRBV7-9	-	TRBJ1-5	many	CASSWGTDQPQHF	TGTGCCAGCAGCTGGGGAACCGACCAGCCCCAGCATTTT
TRBV24-1	TRBD1	TRBJ2-5	few	CATSEAGTGGTGETQYF	TGTGCCACCAGTGAGGCCGGGACAGGCGGCACCGGGGAGACCCAGTACTTC
TRBV19	-	TRBJ2-6	many	CASSISVGANVLTF	TGTGCCAGTAGTATATCGGTTGGGGCCAACGTCCTGACTTTC
TRBV20-1	TRBD1	TRBJ2-7	many	CSAQGNGYEQYF	TGCAGTGCACAGGGGAACGGCTACGAGCAGTACTTC
TRBV10-3	-	TRBJ2-3	many	CAIRPLAVSTDTQYF	TGTGCCATCAGGCCACTAGCAGTCAGCACAGATACGCAGTATTTT
TRBV7-3	-	TRBJ1-1	-	CASSQGLLGAEAFF	TGTGCCAGCAGCCAGGGACTGTTAGGGGCTGAAGCTTTCTTT
TRBV2	-	TRBJ2-5	-	CASDWAVAEETQYF	TGTGCCAGCGATTGGGCGGTAGCGGAAGAGACCCAGTACTTC
TRBV7-3	-	TRBJ1-2	many	CASSLAGEANYGYTF	TGTGCCAGCAGCTTAGCAGGGGAAGCTAACTATGGCTACACCTTC